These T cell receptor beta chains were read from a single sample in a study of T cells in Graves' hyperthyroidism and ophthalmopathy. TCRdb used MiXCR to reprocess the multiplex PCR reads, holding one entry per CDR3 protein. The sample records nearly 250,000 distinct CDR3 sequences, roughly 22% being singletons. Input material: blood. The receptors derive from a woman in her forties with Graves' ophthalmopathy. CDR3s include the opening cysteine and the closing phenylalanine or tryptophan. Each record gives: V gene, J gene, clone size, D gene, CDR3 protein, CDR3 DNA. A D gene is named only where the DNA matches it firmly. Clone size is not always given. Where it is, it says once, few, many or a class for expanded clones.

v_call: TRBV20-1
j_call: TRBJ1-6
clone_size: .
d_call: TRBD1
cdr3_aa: CSAPPGTGNSPLHF
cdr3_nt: TGCAGTGCGCCGCCCGGGACAGGGAATTCACCCCTCCACTTT

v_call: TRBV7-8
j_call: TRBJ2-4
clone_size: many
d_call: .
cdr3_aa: CASSLRGIGNIQYF
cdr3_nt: TGTGCCAGCAGCTTAAGGGGGATCGGAAACATTCAGTACTTC

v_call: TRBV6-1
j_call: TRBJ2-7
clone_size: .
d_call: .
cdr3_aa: CASRPPGRHEQYF
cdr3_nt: TGTGCCAGCAGACCTCCAGGGAGGCACGAGCAGTACTTC

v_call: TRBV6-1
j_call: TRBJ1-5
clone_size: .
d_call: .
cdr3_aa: CASTQKPGNSNQPQHF
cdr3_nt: TGTGCCAGCACCCAAAAACCAGGAAATAGCAATCAGCCCCAGCATTTT

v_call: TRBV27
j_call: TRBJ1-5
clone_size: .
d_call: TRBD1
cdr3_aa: CASRDTGTANQPQHF
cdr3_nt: TGTGCCAGCAGAGACACCGGGACAGCCAATCAGCCCCAGCATTTT

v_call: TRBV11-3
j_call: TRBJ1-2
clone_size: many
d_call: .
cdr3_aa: CASSLGGRGGDGYGYTF
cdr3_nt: TGTGCCAGCAGCTTAGGAGGCCGGGGGGGCGACGGCTATGGCTACACCTTC

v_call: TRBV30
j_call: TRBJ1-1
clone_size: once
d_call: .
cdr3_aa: CAWTKDRSEAFF
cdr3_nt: TGTGCCTGGACGAAGGACCGTTCTGAAGCTTTCTTT

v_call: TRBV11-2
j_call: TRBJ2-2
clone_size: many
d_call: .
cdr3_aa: CAINSGQWGSGELFF
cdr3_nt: TGTGCCATCAACAGTGGACAGTGGGGTTCGGGGGAGCTGTTTTTT

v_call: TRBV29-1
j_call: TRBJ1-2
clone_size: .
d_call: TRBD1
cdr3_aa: CSVVGGQGSVGYTF
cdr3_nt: TGCAGCGTTGTTGGGGGACAGGGCTCCGTTGGCTACACCTTC

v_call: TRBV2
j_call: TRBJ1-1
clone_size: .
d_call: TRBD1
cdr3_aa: CASSQGTGRGDTEAFF
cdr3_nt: TGTGCCAGCAGCCAAGGGACAGGGCGGGGGGACACTGAAGCTTTCTTT

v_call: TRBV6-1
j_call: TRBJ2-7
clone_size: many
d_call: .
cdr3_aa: CASSATGRHEQYF
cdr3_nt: TGTGCCAGCAGTGCCACAGGCCGCCACGAGCAGTACTTC

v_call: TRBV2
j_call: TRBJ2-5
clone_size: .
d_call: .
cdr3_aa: CASQMRGAGETQYF
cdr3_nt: TGTGCCAGCCAGATGAGGGGAGCAGGCGAGACCCAGTACTTC

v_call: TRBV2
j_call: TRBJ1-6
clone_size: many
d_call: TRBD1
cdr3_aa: CASRDRGPADSPLHF
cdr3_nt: TGTGCCAGCAGGGACAGGGGGCCCGCCGACTCACCCCTCCACTTT

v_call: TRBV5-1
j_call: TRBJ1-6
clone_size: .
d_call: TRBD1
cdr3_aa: CASSLEGQGRSNSPLHF
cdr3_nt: TGCGCCAGCAGCTTGGAAGGACAGGGGAGGTCTAATTCACCCCTCCACTTT

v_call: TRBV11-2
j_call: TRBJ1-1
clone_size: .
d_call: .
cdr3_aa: CASSLVGGTGTEAFF
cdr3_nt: TGTGCCAGCAGCTTAGTGGGGGGGACGGGGACTGAAGCTTTCTTT

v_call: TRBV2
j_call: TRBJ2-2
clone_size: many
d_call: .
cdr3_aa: CASSVGRNTGELFF
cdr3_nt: TGTGCCAGCAGTGTGGGCAGGAACACCGGGGAGCTGTTTTTT

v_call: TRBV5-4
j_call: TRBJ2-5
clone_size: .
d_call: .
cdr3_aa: CATQPRDQETQYF
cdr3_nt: TGTGCCACTCAGCCCAGGGACCAAGAGACCCAGTACTTC

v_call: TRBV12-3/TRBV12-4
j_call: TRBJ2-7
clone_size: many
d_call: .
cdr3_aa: CASSFGGAVGEQYF
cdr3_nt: TGTGCCAGCAGTTTTGGAGGGGCGGTGGGAGAGCAGTACTTC

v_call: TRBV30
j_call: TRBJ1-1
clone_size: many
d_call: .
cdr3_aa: CAWSWGTEAFF
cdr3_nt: TGTGCCTGGAGCTGGGGGACTGAAGCTTTCTTT

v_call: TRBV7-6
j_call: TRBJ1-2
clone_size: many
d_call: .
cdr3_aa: CASSEIGSYGYTF
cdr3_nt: TGTGCCAGCAGCGAGATCGGCTCTTATGGCTACACCTTC

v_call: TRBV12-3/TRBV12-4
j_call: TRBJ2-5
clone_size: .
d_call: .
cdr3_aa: CASRTGPGGTQYF
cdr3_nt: TGTGCCAGCAGAACAGGGCCCGGGGGGACCCAGTACTTC

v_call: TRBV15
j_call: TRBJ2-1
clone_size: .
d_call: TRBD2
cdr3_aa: CATSREASGRALEQFF
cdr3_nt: TGTGCCACCAGCAGAGAGGCTAGCGGGAGGGCTCTTGAGCAGTTCTTC

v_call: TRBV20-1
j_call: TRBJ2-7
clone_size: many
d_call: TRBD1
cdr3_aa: CSGQGTYEQYF
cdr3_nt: TGCAGTGGACAGGGGACTTACGAGCAGTACTTC

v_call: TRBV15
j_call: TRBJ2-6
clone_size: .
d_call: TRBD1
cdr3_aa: CATSSGEGASGANVLTF
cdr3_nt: TGTGCCACCAGCAGCGGTGAGGGGGCATCGGGGGCCAACGTCCTGACTTTC

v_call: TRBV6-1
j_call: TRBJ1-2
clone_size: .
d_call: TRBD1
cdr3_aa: CASRGQTGNYGYTF
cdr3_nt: TGTGCCAGCAGAGGACAGACAGGGAACTATGGCTACACCTTC

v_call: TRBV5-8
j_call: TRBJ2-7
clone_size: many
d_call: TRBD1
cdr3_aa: CASSLRTGVFYEQYF
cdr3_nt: TGTGCCAGCAGCTTGAGGACAGGGGTATTCTACGAGCAGTACTTC

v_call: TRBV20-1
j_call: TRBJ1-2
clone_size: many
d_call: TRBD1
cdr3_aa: CSGEPGQGSSYTF
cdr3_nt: TGCAGTGGGGAGCCAGGACAGGGATCGAGCTACACCTTC

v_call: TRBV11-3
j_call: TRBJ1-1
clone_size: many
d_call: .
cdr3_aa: CASSLGPETEAFF
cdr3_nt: TGTGCCAGCAGCTTAGGTCCAGAGACTGAAGCTTTCTTT

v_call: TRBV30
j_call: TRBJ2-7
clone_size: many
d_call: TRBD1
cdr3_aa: CAWTPLRDRDNEQYF
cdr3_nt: TGTGCCTGGACCCCTCTCCGGGACAGGGACAACGAGCAGTACTTC

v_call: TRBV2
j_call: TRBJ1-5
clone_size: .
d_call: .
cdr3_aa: CASSGRTDSNQPQHF
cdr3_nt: TGTGCCAGCAGTGGGAGGACGGATAGCAATCAGCCCCAGCATTTT

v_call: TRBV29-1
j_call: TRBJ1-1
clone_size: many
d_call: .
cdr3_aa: CSVEEGLDTEAFF
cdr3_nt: TGCAGCGTTGAAGAGGGGTTGGACACTGAAGCTTTCTTT

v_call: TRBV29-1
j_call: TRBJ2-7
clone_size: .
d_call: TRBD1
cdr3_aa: CSVTGTATYEQYF
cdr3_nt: TGCAGCGTAACCGGGACAGCAACCTACGAGCAGTACTTC

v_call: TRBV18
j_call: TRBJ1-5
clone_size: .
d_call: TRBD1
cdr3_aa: CASSPVGTGGQPQHF
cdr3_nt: TGTGCCAGCTCACCAGTTGGGACAGGGGGTCAGCCCCAGCATTTT

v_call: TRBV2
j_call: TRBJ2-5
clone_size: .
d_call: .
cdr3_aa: CASSAIRGRQETQYF
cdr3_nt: TGTGCCAGCAGTGCCATCCGGGGGCGCCAAGAGACCCAGTACTTC

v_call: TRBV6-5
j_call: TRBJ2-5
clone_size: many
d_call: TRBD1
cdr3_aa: CASSTRTGPKIQETQYF
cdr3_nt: TGTGCCAGCAGTACTAGGACAGGGCCTAAAATCCAAGAGACCCAGTACTTC

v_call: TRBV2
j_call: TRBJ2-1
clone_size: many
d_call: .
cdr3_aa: CASSPNWDNEQFF
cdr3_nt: TGTGCCAGCAGTCCCAACTGGGACAATGAGCAGTTCTTC

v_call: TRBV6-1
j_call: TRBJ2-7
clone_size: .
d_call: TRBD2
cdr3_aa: CASSETGGPGTSGSYEQYF
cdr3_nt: TGTGCCAGCAGTGAAACAGGGGGCCCCGGGACTAGCGGGAGTTACGAGCAGTACTTC

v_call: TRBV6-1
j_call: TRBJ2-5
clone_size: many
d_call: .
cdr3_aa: CASSQGVETQYF
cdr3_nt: TGTGCCAGCAGCCAGGGTGTGGAGACCCAGTACTTC

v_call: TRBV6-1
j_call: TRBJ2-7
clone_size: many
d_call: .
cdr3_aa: CAGQGARSSYEQYF
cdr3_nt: TGTGCCGGCCAGGGAGCCCGCTCATCCTACGAGCAGTACTTC

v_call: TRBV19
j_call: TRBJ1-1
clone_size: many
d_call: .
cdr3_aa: CASSNRENTEAFF
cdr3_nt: TGTGCCAGTAGTAACCGGGAGAACACTGAAGCTTTCTTT

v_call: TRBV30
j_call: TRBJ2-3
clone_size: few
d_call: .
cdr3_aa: CAWSLLRGPGDTQYF
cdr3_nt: TGTGCCTGGAGCCTCCTCCGAGGGCCGGGTGATACGCAGTATTTT

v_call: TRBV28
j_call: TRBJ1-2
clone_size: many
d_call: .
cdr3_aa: CASSSGSPKRGYTF
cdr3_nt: TGTGCCAGCAGTTCGGGCTCCCCAAAGAGGGGCTACACCTTC

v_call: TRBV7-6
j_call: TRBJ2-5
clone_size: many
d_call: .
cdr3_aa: CASSLVGLSLRETQYF
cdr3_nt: TGTGCCAGCAGCTTAGTCGGTCTTAGCTTGAGGGAGACCCAGTACTTC

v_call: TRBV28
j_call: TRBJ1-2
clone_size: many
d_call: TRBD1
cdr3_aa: CASSLGTGQFYTF
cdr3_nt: TGTGCCAGCAGTTTGGGGACAGGACAATTCTACACCTTC

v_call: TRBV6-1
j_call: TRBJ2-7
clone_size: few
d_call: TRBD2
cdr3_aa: CASSPTGTRVGHEQYF
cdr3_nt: TGTGCCAGCAGTCCTACCGGGACTAGAGTCGGGCACGAGCAGTACTTC

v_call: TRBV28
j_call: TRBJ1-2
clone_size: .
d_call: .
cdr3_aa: CAVRDYGYTF
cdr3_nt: TGTGCTGTAAGGGACTATGGCTACACCTTC

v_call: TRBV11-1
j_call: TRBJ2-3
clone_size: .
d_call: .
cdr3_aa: CASSLGPYRGSYTDTQYF
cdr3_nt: TGTGCCAGCAGCTTAGGACCCTACCGGGGGTCTTACACAGATACGCAGTATTTT

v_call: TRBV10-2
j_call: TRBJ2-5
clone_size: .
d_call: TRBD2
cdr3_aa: CASSVGWGGQETQYF
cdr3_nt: TGTGCCAGCAGCGTAGGCTGGGGGGGACAAGAGACCCAGTACTTC

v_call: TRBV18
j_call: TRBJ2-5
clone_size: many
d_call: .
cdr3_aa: CASSPFGGSRETQYF
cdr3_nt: TGTGCCAGCTCACCCTTCGGGGGATCGAGGGAGACCCAGTACTTC

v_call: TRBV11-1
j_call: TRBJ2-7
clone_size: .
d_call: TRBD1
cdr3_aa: CASSLTAAGTGGSGEQYF
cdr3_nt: TGTGCCAGCAGCTTAACCGCGGCCGGGACAGGGGGCTCAGGCGAGCAGTACTTC

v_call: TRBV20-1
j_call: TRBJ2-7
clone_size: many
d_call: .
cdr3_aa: CSARFSGGYEQYF
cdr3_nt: TGCAGTGCTAGATTTAGCGGCGGCTACGAGCAGTACTTC

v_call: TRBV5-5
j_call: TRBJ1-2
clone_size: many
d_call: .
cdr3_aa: CASRWRDNYGYTF
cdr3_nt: TGTGCCAGCAGATGGAGGGATAACTATGGCTACACCTTC

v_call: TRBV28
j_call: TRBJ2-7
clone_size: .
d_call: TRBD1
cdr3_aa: CASSWDRGEQYF
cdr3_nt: TGTGCCAGCAGTTGGGACAGGGGCGAGCAGTACTTC

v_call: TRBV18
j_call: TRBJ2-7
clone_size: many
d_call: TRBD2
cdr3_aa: CASSQNSGRSSYEQYF
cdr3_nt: TGTGCCAGCTCACAAAACAGCGGGAGGAGCTCCTACGAGCAGTACTTC

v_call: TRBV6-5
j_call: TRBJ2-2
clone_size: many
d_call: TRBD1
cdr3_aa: CASIQHRGRSGELFF
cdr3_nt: TGTGCCAGCATACAACACAGGGGGCGCTCCGGGGAGCTGTTTTTT

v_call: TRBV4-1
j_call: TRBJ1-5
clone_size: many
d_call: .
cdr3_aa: CASSRKVDQPQHF
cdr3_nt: TGCGCCAGCAGCCGAAAAGTTGATCAGCCCCAGCATTTT

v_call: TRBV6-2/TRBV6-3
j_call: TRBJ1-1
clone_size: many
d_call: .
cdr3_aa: CASSPPGRNRAEAFF
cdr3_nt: TGTGCCAGCAGCCCCCCGGGGAGGAATCGGGCTGAAGCTTTCTTT